This T cell receptor beta chain was recorded in a study of blood T cell repertoires in COVID-19. Study-wide background: Acute-phase and convalescent COVID-19 samples originated in the United States, Italy and Spain. T cells, B-cell-depleted T cells, or PBMCs supplied cDNA or gDNA.

The CDR3 covers 15 residues. The trim removed 5 bases at V and 10 bases at J, leaving 12 bases unmatched. The V gene's germline CDR1 is SGHTA and CDR2 FQGNSA. Authors' analysis steps: Amplification from reference gene primers served as the basis for estimated nucleated cell counts. Sequencing used immunoSEQ multiplex PCR; TCRdb keeps in-frame clones, though not all of them. D and trimming come from the DNA, and the V and J calls and clone size come from that table. The table records a few hundred thousand clones, approximately 88% of them present only once. Sequencing was performed on PBMCs or T cells enriched from blood (not recorded which). The receptor's source is a woman aged 40 to 50 with acute COVID-19. The rearrangement joins TRBV7-2 to TRBJ1-2; 11 bases fit TRBD1. For the CDR3, the DNA is TGTGCCAGCAGCCATTACCCGGACAGGGGGCGCGACTACACCTTC. This encodes CASSHYPDRGRDYTF.